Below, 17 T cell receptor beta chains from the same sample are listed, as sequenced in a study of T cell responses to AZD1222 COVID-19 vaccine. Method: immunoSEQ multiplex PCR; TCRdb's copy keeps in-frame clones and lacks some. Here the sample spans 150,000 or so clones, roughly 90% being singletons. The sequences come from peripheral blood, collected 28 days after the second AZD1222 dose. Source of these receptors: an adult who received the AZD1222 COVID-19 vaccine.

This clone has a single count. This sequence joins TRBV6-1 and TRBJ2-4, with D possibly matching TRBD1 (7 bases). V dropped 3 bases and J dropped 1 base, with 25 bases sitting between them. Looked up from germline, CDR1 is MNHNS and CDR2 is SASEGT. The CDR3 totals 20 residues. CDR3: CASSEEGALIIGAAKNIQYF. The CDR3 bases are TGTGCCAGCAGTGAGGAGGGGGCGCTGATTATAGGAGCGGCCAAAAACATTCAGTACTTC.

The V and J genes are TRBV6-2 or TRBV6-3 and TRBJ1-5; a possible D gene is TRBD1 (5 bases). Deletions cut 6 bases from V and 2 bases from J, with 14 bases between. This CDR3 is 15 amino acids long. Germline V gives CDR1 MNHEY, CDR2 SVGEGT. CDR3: CASSLTSRGNQPQHF. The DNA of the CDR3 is TGTGCCAGCAGCCTTACATCCAGGGGCAATCAGCCCCAGCATTTT.

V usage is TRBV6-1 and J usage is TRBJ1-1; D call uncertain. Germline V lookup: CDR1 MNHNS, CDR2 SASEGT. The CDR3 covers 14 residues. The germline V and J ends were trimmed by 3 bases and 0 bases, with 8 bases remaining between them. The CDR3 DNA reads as TGTGCCAGCAGTGAGTTTCGGTTGAACACTGAAGCTTTCTTT. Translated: CASSEFRLNTEAFF.

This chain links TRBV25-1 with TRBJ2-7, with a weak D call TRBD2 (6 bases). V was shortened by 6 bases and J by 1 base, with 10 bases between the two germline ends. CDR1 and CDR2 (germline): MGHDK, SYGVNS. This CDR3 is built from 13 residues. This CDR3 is CASRGGLSYEQYF. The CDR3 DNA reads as TGTGCCAGCAGGGGGGGATTGTCCTACGAGCAGTACTTC.

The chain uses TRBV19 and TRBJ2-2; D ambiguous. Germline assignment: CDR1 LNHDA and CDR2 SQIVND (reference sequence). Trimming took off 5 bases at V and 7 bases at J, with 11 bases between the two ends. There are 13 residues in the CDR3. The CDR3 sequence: CASSPLHGGELFF. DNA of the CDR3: TGTGCCAGTAGTCCTCTTCATGGCGGGGAGCTGTTTTTT.

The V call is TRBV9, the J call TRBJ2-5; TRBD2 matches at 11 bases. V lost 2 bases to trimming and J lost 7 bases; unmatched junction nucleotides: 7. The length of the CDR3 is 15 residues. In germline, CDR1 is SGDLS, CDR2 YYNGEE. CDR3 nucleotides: TGTGCCAGCAGCGTGGAGACTAGCGGGATCGGGACCCAGTACTTC. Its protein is CASSVETSGIGTQYF.

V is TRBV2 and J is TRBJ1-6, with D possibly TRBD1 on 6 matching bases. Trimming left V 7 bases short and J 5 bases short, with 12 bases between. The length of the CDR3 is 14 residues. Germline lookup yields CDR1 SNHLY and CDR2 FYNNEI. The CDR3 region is CASKVNRDNSPLHF. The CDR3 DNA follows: TGTGCCAGCAAAGTGAACAGGGATAATTCACCCCTCCACTTT.

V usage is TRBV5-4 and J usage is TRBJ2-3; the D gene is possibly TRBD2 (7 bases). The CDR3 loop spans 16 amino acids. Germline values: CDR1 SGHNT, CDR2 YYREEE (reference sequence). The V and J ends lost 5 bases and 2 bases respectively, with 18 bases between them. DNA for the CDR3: TGTGCCAGCAGGTTAAGGGGAGGGGGTAACACAGATACGCAGTATTTT. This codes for CASRLRGGGNTDTQYF.

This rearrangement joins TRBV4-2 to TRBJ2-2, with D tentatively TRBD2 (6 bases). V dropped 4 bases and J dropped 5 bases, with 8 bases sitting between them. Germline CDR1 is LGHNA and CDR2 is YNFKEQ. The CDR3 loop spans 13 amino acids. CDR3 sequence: CASSRRETGELFF. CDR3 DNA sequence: TGTGCCAGCAGCCGGAGGGAAACCGGGGAGCTGTTTTTT.

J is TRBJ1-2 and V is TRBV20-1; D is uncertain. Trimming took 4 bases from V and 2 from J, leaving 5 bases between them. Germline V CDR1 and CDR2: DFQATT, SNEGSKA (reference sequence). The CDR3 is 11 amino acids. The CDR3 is CSANSNYGYTF. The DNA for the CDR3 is TGCAGTGCTAACAGCAACTATGGCTACACCTTC.

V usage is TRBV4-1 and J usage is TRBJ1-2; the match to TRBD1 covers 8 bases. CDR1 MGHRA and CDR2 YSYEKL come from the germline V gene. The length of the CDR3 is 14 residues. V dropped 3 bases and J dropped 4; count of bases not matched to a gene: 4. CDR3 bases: TGCGCCAGCAGCCAGGCAGGGGGCGGCTATGGCTACACCTTC. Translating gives CASSQAGGGYGYTF.

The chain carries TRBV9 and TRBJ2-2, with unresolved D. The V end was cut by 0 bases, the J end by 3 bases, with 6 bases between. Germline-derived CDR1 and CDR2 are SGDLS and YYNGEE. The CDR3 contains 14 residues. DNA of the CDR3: TGTGCCAGCAGCGTAGTGGCCCACACCGGGGAGCTGTTTTTT. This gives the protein CASSVVAHTGELFF.

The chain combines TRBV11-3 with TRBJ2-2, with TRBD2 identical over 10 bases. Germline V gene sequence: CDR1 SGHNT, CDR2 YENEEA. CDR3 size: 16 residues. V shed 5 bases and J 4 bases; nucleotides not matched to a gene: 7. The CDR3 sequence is CASSATSGKVTGELFF. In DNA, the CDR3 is TGTGCCAGCAGCGCTACTAGCGGGAAAGTCACCGGGGAGCTGTTTTTT.

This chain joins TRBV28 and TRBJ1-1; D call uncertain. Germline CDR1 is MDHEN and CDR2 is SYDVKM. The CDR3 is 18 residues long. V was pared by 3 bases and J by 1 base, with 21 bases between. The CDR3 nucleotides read TGTGCCAGCAGTTTTTCCCAACCCTCCACGACTGAGAACACTGAAGCTTTCTTT. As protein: CASSFSQPSTTENTEAFF.

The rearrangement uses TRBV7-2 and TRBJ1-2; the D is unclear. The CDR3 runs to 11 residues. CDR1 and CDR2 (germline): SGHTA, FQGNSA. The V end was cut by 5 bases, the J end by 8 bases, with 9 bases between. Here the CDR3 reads CASSEGEGYTF. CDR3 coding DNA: TGTGCCAGCAGCGAAGGAGAGGGCTACACCTTC. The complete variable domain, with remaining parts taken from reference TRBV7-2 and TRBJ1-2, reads GAGVSQSPSNKVTEKGKDVELRCDPISGHTALYWYRQSLGQGLEFLIYFQGNSAPDKSGLPSDRFSAERTGGSVSTLTIQRTQQEDSAVYLCASSEGEGYTFGSGTRLTVV.

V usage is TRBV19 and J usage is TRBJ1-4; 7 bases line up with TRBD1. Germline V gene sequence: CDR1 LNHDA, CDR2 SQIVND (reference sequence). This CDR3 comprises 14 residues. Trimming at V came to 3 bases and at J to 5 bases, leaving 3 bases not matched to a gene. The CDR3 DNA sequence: TGTGCCAGTAGTATCCCGGGACAGAATGAAAAACTGTTTTTT. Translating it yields CASSIPGQNEKLFF.

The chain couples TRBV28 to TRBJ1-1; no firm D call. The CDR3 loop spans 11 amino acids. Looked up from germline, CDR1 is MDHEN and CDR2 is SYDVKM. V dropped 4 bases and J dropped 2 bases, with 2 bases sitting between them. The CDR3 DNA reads TGTGCCAGCAGTTCTAACACTGAAGCTTTCTTT. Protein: CASSSNTEAFF.